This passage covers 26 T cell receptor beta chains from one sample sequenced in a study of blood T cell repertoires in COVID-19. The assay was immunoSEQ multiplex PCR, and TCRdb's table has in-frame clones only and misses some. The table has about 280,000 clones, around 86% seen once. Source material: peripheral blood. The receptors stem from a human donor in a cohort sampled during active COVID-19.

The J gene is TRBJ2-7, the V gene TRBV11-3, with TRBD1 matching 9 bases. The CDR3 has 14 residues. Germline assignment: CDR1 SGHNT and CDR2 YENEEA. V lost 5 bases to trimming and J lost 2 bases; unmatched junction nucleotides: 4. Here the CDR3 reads CASSHGTGTYEQYF. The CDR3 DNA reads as TGTGCCAGCAGCCACGGGACAGGGACCTACGAGCAGTACTTC.

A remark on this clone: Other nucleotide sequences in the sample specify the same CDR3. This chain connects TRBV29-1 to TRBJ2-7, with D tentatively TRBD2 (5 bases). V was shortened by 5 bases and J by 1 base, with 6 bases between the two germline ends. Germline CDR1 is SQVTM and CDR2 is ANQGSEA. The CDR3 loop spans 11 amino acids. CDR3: CSVRDSYEQYF. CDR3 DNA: TGCAGCGTTCGGGATTCCTACGAGCAGTACTTC.

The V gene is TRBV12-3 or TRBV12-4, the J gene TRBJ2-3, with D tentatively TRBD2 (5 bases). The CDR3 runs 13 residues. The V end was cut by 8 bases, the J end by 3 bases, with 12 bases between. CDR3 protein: CASRGTITDTQYF. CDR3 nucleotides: TGTGCCAGCCGGGGTACGATAACAGATACGCAGTATTTT.

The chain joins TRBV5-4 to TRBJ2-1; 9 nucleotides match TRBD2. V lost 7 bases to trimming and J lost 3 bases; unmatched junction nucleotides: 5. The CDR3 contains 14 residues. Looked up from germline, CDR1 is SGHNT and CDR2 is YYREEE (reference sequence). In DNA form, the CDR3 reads TGTGCCAGCGGGCGGGAGGGAAACTACAATGAGCAGTTCTTC. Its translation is CASGREGNYNEQFF.

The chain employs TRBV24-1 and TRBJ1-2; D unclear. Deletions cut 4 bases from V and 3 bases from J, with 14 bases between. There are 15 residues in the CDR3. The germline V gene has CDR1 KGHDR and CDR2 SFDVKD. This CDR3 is CATSDPTGFDYGYTF. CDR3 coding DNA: TGTGCCACCAGTGACCCGACGGGTTTCGACTATGGCTACACCTTC.

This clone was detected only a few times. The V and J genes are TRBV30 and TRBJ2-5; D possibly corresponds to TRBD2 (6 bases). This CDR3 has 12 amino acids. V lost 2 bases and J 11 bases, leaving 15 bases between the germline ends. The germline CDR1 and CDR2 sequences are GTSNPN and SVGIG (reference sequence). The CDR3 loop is CAWSREFGDQYF. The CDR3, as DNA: TGTGCCTGGAGTCGGGAGTTCGGTGATCAGTACTTC.

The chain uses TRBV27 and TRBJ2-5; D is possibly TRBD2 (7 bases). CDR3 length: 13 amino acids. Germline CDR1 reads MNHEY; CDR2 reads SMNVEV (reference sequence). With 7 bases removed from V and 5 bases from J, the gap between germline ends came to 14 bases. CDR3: CASTRGASETQYF. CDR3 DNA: TGTGCCAGCACCCGGGGGGCGTCGGAGACCCAGTACTTC.

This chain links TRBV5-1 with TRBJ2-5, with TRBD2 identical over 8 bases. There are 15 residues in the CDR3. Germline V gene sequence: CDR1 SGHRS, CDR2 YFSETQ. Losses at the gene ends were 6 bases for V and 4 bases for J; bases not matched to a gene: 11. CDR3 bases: TGCGCCAGCACCTCTGGAGTGGCGGGAGGAGAGACCCAGTACTTC. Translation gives CASTSGVAGGETQYF.

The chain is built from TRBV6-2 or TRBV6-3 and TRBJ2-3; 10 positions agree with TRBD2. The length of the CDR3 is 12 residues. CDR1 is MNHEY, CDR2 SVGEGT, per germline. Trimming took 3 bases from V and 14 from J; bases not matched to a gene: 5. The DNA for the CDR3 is TGTGCCAGCAGTTATAGGGGACTAGCGACGTATTTT. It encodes CASSYRGLATYF.

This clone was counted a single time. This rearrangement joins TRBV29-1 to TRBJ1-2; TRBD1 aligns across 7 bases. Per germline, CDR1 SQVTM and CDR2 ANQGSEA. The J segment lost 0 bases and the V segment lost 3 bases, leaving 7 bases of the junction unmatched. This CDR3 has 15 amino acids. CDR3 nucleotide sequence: TGCAGCGTTGATGACAGGGACGGAGCTAACTATGGCTACACCTTC. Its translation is CSVDDRDGANYGYTF.

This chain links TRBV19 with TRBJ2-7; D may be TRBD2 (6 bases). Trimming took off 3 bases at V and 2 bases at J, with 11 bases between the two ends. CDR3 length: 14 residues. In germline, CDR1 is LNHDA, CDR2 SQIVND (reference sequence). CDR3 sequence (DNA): TGTGCCAGTAGTATTTCGGGAGCGACCTACGAGCAGTACTTC. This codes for CASSISGATYEQYF. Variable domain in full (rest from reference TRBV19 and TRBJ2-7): DGGITQSPKYLFRKEGQNVTLSCEQNLNHDAMYWYRQDPGQGLRLIYYSQIVNDFQKGDIAEGYSVSREKKESFPLTVTSAQKNPTAFYLCASSISGATYEQYFGPGTRLTVT.

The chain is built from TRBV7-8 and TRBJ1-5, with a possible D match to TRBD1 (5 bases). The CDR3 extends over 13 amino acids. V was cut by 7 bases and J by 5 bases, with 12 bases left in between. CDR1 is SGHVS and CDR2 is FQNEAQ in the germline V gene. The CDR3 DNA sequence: TGTGCCAGCACCCCGACGGGGGATCAGCCCCAGCATTTT. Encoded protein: CASTPTGDQPQHF.

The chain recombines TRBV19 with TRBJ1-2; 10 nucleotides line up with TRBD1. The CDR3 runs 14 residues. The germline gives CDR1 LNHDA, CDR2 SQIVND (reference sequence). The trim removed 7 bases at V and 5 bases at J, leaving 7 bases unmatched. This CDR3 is CASKGTGEWYGYTF. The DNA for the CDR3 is TGTGCCAGTAAAGGGACAGGGGAGTGGTATGGCTACACCTTC.

CDR3: CASSQTSGYEQYF. The DNA for the CDR3 is TGTGCCAGCAGTCAGACTAGCGGATACGAGCAGTACTTC. The chain couples TRBV6-5 to TRBJ2-7, with 9 bases that match TRBD2. CDR1 is MNHEY and CDR2 is SVGAGI in the germline V gene. The CDR3 is 13 residues long. J gave up 4 bases and V 5 bases, and 3 bases lay outside the gene matches.

For the CDR3, the DNA is TGTGCCAGCAGCCGGGAGGCCGGGGCCAACGTCCTGACTTTC. Amino acid sequence: CASSREAGANVLTF. The rearrangement uses TRBV6-5 and TRBJ2-6; 7 nucleotides align to TRBD2. Germline V lookup: CDR1 MNHEY, CDR2 SVGAGI. The CDR3 is 14 residues long. V lost 6 bases and J lost 4; bases outside the gene matches: 3.

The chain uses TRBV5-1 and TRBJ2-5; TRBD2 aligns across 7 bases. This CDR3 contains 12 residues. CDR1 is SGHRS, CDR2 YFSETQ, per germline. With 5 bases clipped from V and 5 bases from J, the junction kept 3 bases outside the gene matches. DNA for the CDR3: TGCGCCAGCAGTGTGGGAGGGGAGACCCAGTACTTC. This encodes CASSVGGETQYF.

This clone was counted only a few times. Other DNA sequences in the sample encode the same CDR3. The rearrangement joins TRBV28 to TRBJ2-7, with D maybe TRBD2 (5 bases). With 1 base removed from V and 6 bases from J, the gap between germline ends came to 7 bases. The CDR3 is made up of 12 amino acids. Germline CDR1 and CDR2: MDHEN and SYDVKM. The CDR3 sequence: CASSLLASEQYF. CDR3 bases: TGTGCCAGCAGTTTATTAGCGAGCGAGCAGTACTTC.

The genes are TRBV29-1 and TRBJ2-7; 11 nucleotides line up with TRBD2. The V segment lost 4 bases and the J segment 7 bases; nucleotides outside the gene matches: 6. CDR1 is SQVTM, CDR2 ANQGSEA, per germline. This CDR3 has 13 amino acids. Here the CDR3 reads CSVVLAGGWEQYF. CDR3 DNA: TGCAGCGTTGTCCTAGCGGGAGGTTGGGAGCAGTACTTC.

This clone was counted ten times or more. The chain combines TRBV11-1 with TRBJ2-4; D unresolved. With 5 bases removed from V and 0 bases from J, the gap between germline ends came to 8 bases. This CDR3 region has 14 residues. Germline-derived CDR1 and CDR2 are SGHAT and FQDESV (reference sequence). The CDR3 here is CASSSGVAKNIQYF. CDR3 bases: TGTGCCAGCAGCAGTGGAGTAGCCAAAAACATTCAGTACTTC.

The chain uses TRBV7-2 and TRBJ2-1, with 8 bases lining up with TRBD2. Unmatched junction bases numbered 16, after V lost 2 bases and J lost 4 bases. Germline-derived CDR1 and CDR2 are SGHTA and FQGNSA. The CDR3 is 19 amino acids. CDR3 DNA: TGTGCCAGCAGCTTATACCCCCTCGGGAGGGCCCTCTCATACAATGAGCAGTTCTTC. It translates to CASSLYPLGRALSYNEQFF.

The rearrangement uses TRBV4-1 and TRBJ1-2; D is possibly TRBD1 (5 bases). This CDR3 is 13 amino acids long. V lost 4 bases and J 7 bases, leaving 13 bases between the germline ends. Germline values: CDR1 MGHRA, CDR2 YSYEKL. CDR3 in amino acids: CASSPFGGTGYTF. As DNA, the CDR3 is TGCGCCAGCAGCCCATTTGGGGGGACTGGCTACACCTTC.

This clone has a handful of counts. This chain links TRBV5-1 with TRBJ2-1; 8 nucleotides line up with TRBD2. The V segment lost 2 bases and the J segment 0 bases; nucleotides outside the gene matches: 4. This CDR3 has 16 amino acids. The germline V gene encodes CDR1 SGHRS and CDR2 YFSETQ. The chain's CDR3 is CASSFTSGLSYNEQFF. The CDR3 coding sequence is TGCGCCAGCAGCTTTACTAGCGGTCTCTCCTACAATGAGCAGTTCTTC.

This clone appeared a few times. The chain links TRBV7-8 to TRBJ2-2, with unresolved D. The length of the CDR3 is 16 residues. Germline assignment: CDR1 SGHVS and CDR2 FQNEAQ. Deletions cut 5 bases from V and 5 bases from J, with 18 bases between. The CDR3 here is CASSLVNPIETGELFF. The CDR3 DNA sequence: TGTGCCAGCAGCCTGGTTAACCCGATAGAGACCGGGGAGCTGTTTTTT.

CDR3 sequence: CASSVEVAGGLTDTQYF. In DNA, the CDR3 is TGTGCCAGCAGCGTAGAGGTAGCGGGAGGTCTCACAGATACGCAGTATTTT. This chain links TRBV9 with TRBJ2-3; 10 bases line up with TRBD2. The CDR3 contains 17 residues. V trimming: 0 bases; J trimming: 2 bases; junction bases outside the gene matches: 6. CDR1 is SGDLS, CDR2 YYNGEE, per germline.

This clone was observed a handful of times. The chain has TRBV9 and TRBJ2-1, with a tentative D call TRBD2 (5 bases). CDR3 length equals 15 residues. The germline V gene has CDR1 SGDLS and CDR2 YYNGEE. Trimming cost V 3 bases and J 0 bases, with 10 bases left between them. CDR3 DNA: TGTGCCAGCAGCGCAATCGGAGGCTCCTACAATGAGCAGTTCTTC. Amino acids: CASSAIGGSYNEQFF.

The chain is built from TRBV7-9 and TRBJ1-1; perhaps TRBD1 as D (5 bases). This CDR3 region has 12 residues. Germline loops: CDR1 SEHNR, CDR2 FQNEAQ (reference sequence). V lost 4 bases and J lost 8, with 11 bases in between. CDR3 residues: CASSSRADEAFF. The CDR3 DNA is TGTGCCAGCAGCTCCAGGGCGGACGAAGCTTTCTTT.